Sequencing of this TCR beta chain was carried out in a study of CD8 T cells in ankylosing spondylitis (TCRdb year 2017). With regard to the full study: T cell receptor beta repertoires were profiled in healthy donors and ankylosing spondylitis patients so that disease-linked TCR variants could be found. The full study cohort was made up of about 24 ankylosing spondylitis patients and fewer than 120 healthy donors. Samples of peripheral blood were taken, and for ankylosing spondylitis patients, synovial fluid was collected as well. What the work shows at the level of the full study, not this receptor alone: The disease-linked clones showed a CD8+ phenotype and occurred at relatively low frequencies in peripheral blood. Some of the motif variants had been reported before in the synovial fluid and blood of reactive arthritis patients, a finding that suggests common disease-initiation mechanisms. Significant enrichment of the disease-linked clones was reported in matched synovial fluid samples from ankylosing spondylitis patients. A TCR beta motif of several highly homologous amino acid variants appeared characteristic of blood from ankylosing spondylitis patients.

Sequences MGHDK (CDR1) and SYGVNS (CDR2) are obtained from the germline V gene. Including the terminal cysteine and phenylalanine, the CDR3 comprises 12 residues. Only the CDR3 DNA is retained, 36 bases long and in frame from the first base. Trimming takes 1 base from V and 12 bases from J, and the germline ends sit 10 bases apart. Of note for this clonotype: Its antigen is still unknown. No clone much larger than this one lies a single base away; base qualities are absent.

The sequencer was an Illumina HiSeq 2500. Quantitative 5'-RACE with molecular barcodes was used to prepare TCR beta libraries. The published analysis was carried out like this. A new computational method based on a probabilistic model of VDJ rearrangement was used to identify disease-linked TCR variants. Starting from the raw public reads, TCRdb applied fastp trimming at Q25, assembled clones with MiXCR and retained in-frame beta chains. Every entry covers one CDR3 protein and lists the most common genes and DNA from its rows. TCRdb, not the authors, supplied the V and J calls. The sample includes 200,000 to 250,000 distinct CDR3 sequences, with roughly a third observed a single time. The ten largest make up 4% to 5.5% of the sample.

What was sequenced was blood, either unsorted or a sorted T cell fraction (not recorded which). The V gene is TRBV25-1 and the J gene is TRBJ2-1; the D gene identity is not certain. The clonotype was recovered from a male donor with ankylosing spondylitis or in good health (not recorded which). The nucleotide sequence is TGTGCCAGCAGTGAATTTGGCCGGGTGCAGTTCTTC. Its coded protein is CASSEFGRVQFF. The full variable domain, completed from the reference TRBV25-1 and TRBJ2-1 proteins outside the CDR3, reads EADIYQTPRYLVIGTGKKITLECSQTMGHDKMYWYQQDPGMELHLIHYSYGVNSTEKGDLSSESTVSRIRTEHFPLTLESARPSHTSQYLCASSEFGRVQFFGPGTRLTVL.